The next 21 T cell receptor beta chains were all read from a single sample in a study of early T cells in non-severe SARS-CoV-2 infection. TCRdb itself ran the 5' RACE reads through MiXCR, one entry per CDR3 protein. Of tens of thousands of distinct CDR3 sequences listed, roughly 12% were seen once; the top ten hold 2.7%. This specimen consisted of whole blood, obtained at baseline. The receptors were gathered from an adult who was a healthcare worker with PCR-confirmed SARS-CoV-2 infection or an uninfected control (not recorded which).

This clonotype was counted at least ten times. The V gene is TRBV20-1, the J gene TRBJ1-5, with D tentatively TRBD1 (6 bases). V lost 6 bases, J lost 6 bases, and 24 bases lay in between. CDR1 is DFQATT, CDR2 SNEGSKA, per germline (reference sequence). The CDR3 contains 16 residues. CDR3 DNA: TGCAGTGCCCACCCCCTCGCGGGGGCCGGAGGTCAGCCCCAGCATTTT. This codes for CSAHPLAGAGGQPQHF.

The table lists this clonotype with a few counts. In DNA, the CDR3 is TGTGCCAGCAGCTTTGTGTTTGATTTGGGATATGGCTACACCTTC. It specifies CASSFVFDLGYGYTF. This rearrangement joins TRBV5-4 to TRBJ1-2, with D hard to call. V lost 2 bases to trimming and J lost 5 bases, with 16 bases between them. The CDR3 contains 15 residues. CDR1 and CDR2 from the germline V gene are SGHNT and YYREEE (reference sequence).

This clonotype occurred a few times. The chain couples TRBV6-6 to TRBJ1-1, with D uncertain. The germline V gene encodes CDR1 MNHNY and CDR2 SVGAGI (reference sequence). The CDR3 has 11 residues. The V gene lost 5 bases and the J gene lost 6 bases, with 7 bases spanning the gap. CDR3 sequence (DNA): TGTGCCAGCAGTCCCTGGGCTGAAGCTTTCTTT. Translation: CASSPWAEAFF.

This clonotype appeared many times. V is TRBV7-2 and J is TRBJ2-3, with 8 bases identical to TRBD2. Germline lookup yields CDR1 SGHTA and CDR2 FQGNSA. The CDR3 is made up of 15 amino acids. J gave up 6 bases and V 3 bases, and 8 bases lay outside the gene matches. In DNA, the CDR3 is TGTGCCAGCAGCTTCCAGCGGGGGCCGCGGGATACGCAGTATTTT. Translating gives CASSFQRGPRDTQYF.

This clonotype was counted at least ten times. The gene calls are TRBV20-1 and TRBJ2-2; the D gene is possibly TRBD2 (7 bases). The ends were cut back, 3 bases at V and 5 bases at J, with 19 bases in the middle. The CDR3 totals 16 residues. Germline V lookup: CDR1 DFQATT, CDR2 SNEGSKA (reference sequence). The CDR3 loop is CSARETSPGATGELFF. CDR3 DNA: TGCAGTGCTAGGGAGACTAGCCCGGGGGCGACCGGGGAGCTGTTTTTT.

V gene TRBV7-9 combines with J gene TRBJ1-3; D may be TRBD1 (5 bases). CDR1 is SEHNR, CDR2 FQNEAQ, per germline (reference sequence). Trimming left V 5 bases short and J 0 bases short, with 11 bases between. The CDR3 totals 15 residues. The CDR3 DNA follows: TGTGCCAGCAGCCCCTTGGGGGGCTCTGGAAACACCATATATTTT. Translated, it gives CASSPLGGSGNTIYF.

The chain couples TRBV28 to TRBJ2-7, with 9 nucleotides matching TRBD2. The trim removed 4 bases at V and 0 bases at J, leaving 7 bases unmatched. The CDR3 length is 16 residues. Per germline, CDR1 MDHEN and CDR2 SYDVKM. CDR3 nucleotide sequence: TGTGCCAGCAGTTACTCTAGCGGGGACAGCTCCTACGAGCAGTACTTC. Translating it yields CASSYSSGDSSYEQYF.

This clonotype has more than one count but fewer than ten. The J gene is TRBJ2-5, the V gene TRBV5-1; 8 positions agree with TRBD1. The CDR3 is 14 residues long. The V and J ends lost 3 bases and 5 bases, in that order; junction bases with no gene match: 6. The germline gives CDR1 SGHRS, CDR2 YFSETQ. The DNA for the CDR3 is TGCGCCAGCAGCTCCCAGGGGGCGGGCGAGACCCAGTACTTC. This translates into CASSSQGAGETQYF.

In this sample, this clonotype turned up a few times. The chain is built from TRBV3-1 and TRBJ2-7; D uncertain. CDR3 size: 12 residues. V was pared by 1 base and J by 2 bases, with 3 bases between. Germline lookup yields CDR1 LGHDT and CDR2 YNNKEL (reference sequence). CDR3 nucleotide sequence: TGTGCCAGCAGCCAAGTGGCCTACGAGCAGTACTTC. Encoded protein: CASSQVAYEQYF.

This chain joins TRBV7-9 and TRBJ1-2; TRBD1 matches at 7 bases. V lost 2 bases, J lost 8 bases, and 5 bases stayed unmatched. This CDR3 spans 13 amino acids. CDR1 is SEHNR and CDR2 is FQNEAQ in the germline V gene (reference sequence). The CDR3 DNA sequence: TGTGCCAGCAGCTTAAGGGACAGACGAGGCTACACCTTC. It yields the protein CASSLRDRRGYTF.

The rearrangement uses TRBV5-1 and TRBJ2-7, with 7 bases identical to TRBD2. Germline V gene lookup returns CDR1 SGHRS and CDR2 YFSETQ. The CDR3 has 13 amino acids. Trimming cost V 7 bases and J 5 bases; bases outside gene matches: 9. The CDR3: CASGGRGVDEQYF. The CDR3 region has the DNA TGCGCCAGCGGAGGACGGGGGGTTGACGAGCAGTACTTC.

V gene TRBV21-1 combines with J gene TRBJ1-1. TRBV21-1 is a listed pseudogene. CDR3 length: 13 amino acids. The DNA of the CDR3 is TGTGCCAGCAGCACCCACGGTCGGACTGAAGCTTTCTTT. As protein: CASSTHGRTEAFF.

The gene calls are TRBV6-5 and TRBJ2-7; D might be TRBD1 (5 bases). Trimming left V 2 bases short and J 0 bases short, with 11 bases between. The germline CDR1 and CDR2 sequences are MNHEY and SVGAGI. The CDR3 is 15 residues long. The CDR3 bases are TGTGCCAGCAGTTACCTACCGACAGACTCCTACGAGCAGTACTTC. Its protein product is CASSYLPTDSYEQYF.

This clonotype was detected many times. The chain couples TRBV15 to TRBJ2-7; tentatively, D is TRBD1 (6 bases). The germline V gene has CDR1 LNHNV and CDR2 YYDKDF (reference sequence). The CDR3 has 14 amino acids. Trimming left V 0 bases short and J 2 bases short, with 8 bases between. CDR3 DNA: TGTGCCACCAGCAGAGATCAGGGGACCTACGAGCAGTACTTC. This codes for CATSRDQGTYEQYF.

This clonotype came up a few times. This sequence joins TRBV27 and TRBJ2-7, with D possibly matching TRBD1 (5 bases). Germline V gene sequence: CDR1 MNHEY, CDR2 SMNVEV (reference sequence). The CDR3 is 14 residues long. V lost 8 bases and J lost 3, with 17 bases in between. The CDR3 DNA follows: TGTGCCAGCTCCCGGACACTGCTTCACTACGAGCAGTACTTC. This translates into CASSRTLLHYEQYF.

This clonotype showed up just a few times. V and J are TRBV20-1 and TRBJ1-4, with D perhaps TRBD1 (5 bases). V lost 0 bases to trimming and J lost 8 bases, with 19 bases between them. In germline, CDR1 is DFQATT, CDR2 SNEGSKA (reference sequence). This CDR3 spans 16 amino acids. The DNA for the CDR3 is TGCAGTGCTAGAGACCTGGCCCAGGGACTGGTGGAAAAACTGTTTTTT. Amino acids: CSARDLAQGLVEKLFF.

This clonotype was counted at least ten times. This chain links TRBV7-9 with TRBJ2-5, with 9 bases matching TRBD1. Per germline, CDR1 SEHNR and CDR2 FQNEAQ (reference sequence). This CDR3 contains 15 residues. V was pared by 1 base and J by 2 bases, with 2 bases of the junction left unmatched. CDR3 nucleotides: TGTGCCAGCAGCTTAGGCGGGACAGGGCAAGAGACCCAGTACTTC. Its protein product is CASSLGGTGQETQYF.

This clonotype was recorded a few times. V is TRBV7-2 and J is TRBJ2-5; a weak D match, TRBD2 (7 bases). Germline V gene sequence: CDR1 SGHTA, CDR2 FQGNSA. V lost 6 bases, J lost 4 bases, and 18 bases lay in between. This CDR3 has 15 residues. The CDR3 DNA sequence: TGTGCCAGCAGTTCAAGGGGGGGCAGGCGAGAGACCCAGTACTTC. The encoded protein is CASSSRGGRRETQYF.

This clonotype counts as medium-sized. The V call is TRBV24-1, the J call TRBJ1-5; weak D call: TRBD1 (6 bases). V was cut by 7 bases and J by 6 bases, with 15 bases left in between. The CDR3 has 14 amino acids. Germline CDR1 KGHDR, CDR2 SFDVKD. The CDR3 sequence: CATSSGTSGQPQHF. The DNA for the CDR3 is TGTGCCACCAGCTCCGGGACATCGGGTCAGCCCCAGCATTTT.

The V gene is TRBV21-1, the J gene TRBJ2-1. TRBV21-1 is reported as a pseudogene. CDR3 length: 11 amino acids. CDR3 nucleotide sequence: TGTGCCAGCGGAGATTACAATGAGCAGTTCTTC. This encodes CASGDYNEQFF.

The chain couples TRBV19 to TRBJ2-1; TRBD2 might be the D (6 bases). The germline CDR1 and CDR2 sequences are LNHDA and SQIVND (reference sequence). This CDR3 is built from 15 residues. The CDR3 nucleotides are TGTGCAACACGTACCCCCGGGGGACCCAACAATGAGCAGTTCTTC. This codes for CATRTPGGPNNEQFF.